The rows below give T cell receptor beta chains drawn from one sample of a study of cytomegalovirus exposure and HLA in healthy donors. The method was immunoSEQ multiplex PCR; TCRdb's version includes in-frame clones alone and lacks a portion of them. Of approximately 69,000 clones listed, about 80% are singletons. Sequencing was done on a sample of PBMCs. These TCRs come from a young man in good health and CMV-seronegative. CDR3s include the opening cysteine and the closing phenylalanine or tryptophan. The order of the fields is V gene, clone size, CDR3 length, J gene, D gene, CDR3 DNA, CDR3 protein. D genes are given only for firm matches. The size field is filled for only some rows; it gives once, few, many or a size class.

v_call: TRBV29-1
clone_size: few
cdr3_length: 10
j_call: TRBJ1-2
d_call: -
cdr3_nt: TGCAGCGTTGATGAGGCCGAGTACACCTTC
cdr3_aa: CSVDEAEYTF

v_call: TRBV28
clone_size: -
cdr3_length: 15
j_call: TRBJ1-1
d_call: TRBD1
cdr3_nt: TGTGCCAGCAGTTGGGGGACAGCCCAGGTCACTGAAGCTTTCTTT
cdr3_aa: CASSWGTAQVTEAFF

v_call: TRBV19
clone_size: few
cdr3_length: 16
j_call: TRBJ2-1
d_call: TRBD1
cdr3_nt: TGTGCCAGTAGCCCTCCTAGGACAGGGAACTACAATGAGCAGTTCTTC
cdr3_aa: CASSPPRTGNYNEQFF

v_call: TRBV7-9
clone_size: -
cdr3_length: 18
j_call: TRBJ2-3
d_call: TRBD1
cdr3_nt: TGTGCCAGCAGACCTCACCCCAGGGGGCCCACCAGCACAGATACGCAGTATTTT
cdr3_aa: CASRPHPRGPTSTDTQYF

v_call: TRBV6-1
clone_size: -
cdr3_length: 13
j_call: TRBJ1-5
d_call: -
cdr3_nt: TGTGCCAGCAGTGACGATGGCGGTCAGCCCCAGCATTTT
cdr3_aa: CASSDDGGQPQHF

v_call: TRBV7-6
clone_size: -
cdr3_length: 15
j_call: TRBJ2-1
d_call: -
cdr3_nt: TGTGCCAGCAGCTTAGCGGGGGGGCAATACAATGAGCAGTTCTTC
cdr3_aa: CASSLAGGQYNEQFF

v_call: TRBV5-1
clone_size: -
cdr3_length: 12
j_call: TRBJ1-4
d_call: -
cdr3_nt: TGCGCCAGCAGTCCCCGGGGGGAAAAACTGTTTTTT
cdr3_aa: CASSPRGEKLFF

v_call: TRBV4-1
clone_size: -
cdr3_length: 19
j_call: TRBJ2-3
d_call: -
cdr3_nt: TGCGCCAGCAGCCAAGACTGGACTACCATTATCGGACGCACAAATACGCAGTATTTT
cdr3_aa: CASSQDWTTIIGRTNTQYF

v_call: TRBV6-5
clone_size: -
cdr3_length: 14
j_call: TRBJ1-1
d_call: -
cdr3_nt: TGTGCCAGCAGCCGAGGGGGAGTGAACACTGAAGCTTTCTTT
cdr3_aa: CASSRGGVNTEAFF

v_call: TRBV29-1
clone_size: -
cdr3_length: 16
j_call: TRBJ1-1
d_call: -
cdr3_nt: TGCAGCGTTGAAGATGAAGAGCGAGGAAGTAACACTGAAGCTTTCTTT
cdr3_aa: CSVEDEERGSNTEAFF

v_call: TRBV6-5
clone_size: few
cdr3_length: 12
j_call: TRBJ1-3
d_call: -
cdr3_nt: TGTGCCAGCAGTTCATGGGGGACAACCATATATTTT
cdr3_aa: CASSSWGTTIYF

v_call: TRBV11-2
clone_size: few
cdr3_length: 12
j_call: TRBJ2-5
d_call: -
cdr3_nt: TGTGCCAGCAGCCCCTCATCAGGGGAGCAGTACTTC
cdr3_aa: CASSPSSGEQYF

v_call: TRBV18
clone_size: once
cdr3_length: 16
j_call: TRBJ1-6
d_call: TRBD1
cdr3_nt: TGTGCCAGCTCACCACCGTTCGGACAGGGATATTCACCCCTCCACTTT
cdr3_aa: CASSPPFGQGYSPLHF

v_call: TRBV7-2
clone_size: -
cdr3_length: 12
j_call: TRBJ2-5
d_call: -
cdr3_nt: TGTGCCAGCAGCTTACGGGGGGAGACCCAGTACTTC
cdr3_aa: CASSLRGETQYF

v_call: TRBV19
clone_size: -
cdr3_length: 13
j_call: TRBJ1-5
d_call: TRBD1
cdr3_nt: TGTGCCAGTTCAATGGACAGGGATCAGCCCCAGCATTTT
cdr3_aa: CASSMDRDQPQHF

v_call: TRBV9
clone_size: -
cdr3_length: 16
j_call: TRBJ1-1
d_call: TRBD1
cdr3_nt: TGTGCCAGCAGCGGGACCGGGACAGGTAAGAACACTGAAGCTTTCTTT
cdr3_aa: CASSGTGTGKNTEAFF

v_call: TRBV10-3
clone_size: -
cdr3_length: 17
j_call: TRBJ1-4
d_call: -
cdr3_nt: TGTGCCATCAGTGAGTCGGGGGGGCCTGCAACTAATGAAAAACTGTTTTTT
cdr3_aa: CAISESGGPATNEKLFF

v_call: TRBV4-1
clone_size: -
cdr3_length: 14
j_call: TRBJ2-5
d_call: TRBD1
cdr3_nt: TGCGCCAGCAGCCCAAACAGGGGGCCAGAGACCCAGTACTTC
cdr3_aa: CASSPNRGPETQYF

v_call: TRBV19
clone_size: -
cdr3_length: 14
j_call: TRBJ2-4
d_call: -
cdr3_nt: TGTGCCAGTAGTATAGGGGGGCAGGCCGGCATTCAGTACTTC
cdr3_aa: CASSIGGQAGIQYF

v_call: TRBV21-1
clone_size: -
cdr3_length: 18
j_call: TRBJ1-6
d_call: -
cdr3_nt: TGTGCCAGCAGCACTCAAGGGGAGGCCAGAAGTGGGGCTTCACCCCTCCACTTT
cdr3_aa: CASSTQGEARSGASPLHF

v_call: TRBV19
clone_size: -
cdr3_length: 14
j_call: TRBJ1-2
d_call: -
cdr3_nt: TGTGCCAGTAGTATTACACAGGGACACTATGGCTACACCTTC
cdr3_aa: CASSITQGHYGYTF

v_call: TRBV7-2
clone_size: -
cdr3_length: 17
j_call: TRBJ2-2
d_call: TRBD1
cdr3_nt: TGTGCCAGCAGCTTATTCCGGGACAGGGCGAACACCGGGGAGCTGTTTTTT
cdr3_aa: CASSLFRDRANTGELFF

v_call: TRBV10-3
clone_size: -
cdr3_length: 13
j_call: TRBJ2-2
d_call: -
cdr3_nt: TGTGCCATCTCGGACATTGCCACCGGGGAGCTGTTTTTT
cdr3_aa: CAISDIATGELFF

v_call: TRBV5-4
clone_size: -
cdr3_length: 14
j_call: TRBJ2-5
d_call: TRBD1
cdr3_nt: TGTGCCAGCAGCTCCGCAGGGGGCCAAGAGACCCAGTACTTC
cdr3_aa: CASSSAGGQETQYF

v_call: TRBV6-1
clone_size: -
cdr3_length: 15
j_call: TRBJ2-3
d_call: TRBD2
cdr3_nt: TGTGCCAGCAGTGAAATGGCTAGCGGGGGGGATACGCAGTATTTT
cdr3_aa: CASSEMASGGDTQYF

v_call: TRBV5-5
clone_size: few
cdr3_length: 18
j_call: TRBJ1-5
d_call: TRBD1
cdr3_nt: TGTGCCAGCAGCAAATACTGGGGACAGGGCAATGTCAATCAGCCCCAGCATTTT
cdr3_aa: CASSKYWGQGNVNQPQHF

v_call: TRBV2
clone_size: -
cdr3_length: 15
j_call: TRBJ2-3
d_call: -
cdr3_nt: TGTGCCAGCAGTGAGCGATCCGTCGGCACAGATACGCAGTATTTT
cdr3_aa: CASSERSVGTDTQYF

v_call: TRBV7-9
clone_size: -
cdr3_length: 13
j_call: TRBJ1-1
d_call: -
cdr3_nt: TGTGCCAGCAGCTTAGCCGGGGTCACTGAAGCTTTCTTT
cdr3_aa: CASSLAGVTEAFF

v_call: TRBV20-1
clone_size: -
cdr3_length: 11
j_call: TRBJ1-1
d_call: -
cdr3_nt: TGCAGTGCTAGTGGTAGCGCTGAAGCTTTCTTT
cdr3_aa: CSASGSAEAFF

v_call: TRBV7-2
clone_size: -
cdr3_length: 19
j_call: TRBJ2-5
d_call: TRBD2
cdr3_nt: TGTGCCAGCAGCTTATTTGGGACTAGCGGTTTTATGGCACAAGAGACCCAGTACTTC
cdr3_aa: CASSLFGTSGFMAQETQYF

v_call: TRBV2
clone_size: -
cdr3_length: 13
j_call: TRBJ2-1
d_call: -
cdr3_nt: TGTGCCAGCATCCTCGACAGGTACAATGAGCAGTTCTTC
cdr3_aa: CASILDRYNEQFF

v_call: TRBV5-6
clone_size: -
cdr3_length: 15
j_call: TRBJ1-3
d_call: -
cdr3_nt: TGTGCCAGCAGCTTGGGGGGGCCTTCGGGAAACACCATATATTTT
cdr3_aa: CASSLGGPSGNTIYF

v_call: TRBV29-1
clone_size: -
cdr3_length: 16
j_call: TRBJ2-1
d_call: -
cdr3_nt: TGCAGCGTTGAACCCAGAAAGCGGTCTGACTACAATGAGCAGTTCTTC
cdr3_aa: CSVEPRKRSDYNEQFF